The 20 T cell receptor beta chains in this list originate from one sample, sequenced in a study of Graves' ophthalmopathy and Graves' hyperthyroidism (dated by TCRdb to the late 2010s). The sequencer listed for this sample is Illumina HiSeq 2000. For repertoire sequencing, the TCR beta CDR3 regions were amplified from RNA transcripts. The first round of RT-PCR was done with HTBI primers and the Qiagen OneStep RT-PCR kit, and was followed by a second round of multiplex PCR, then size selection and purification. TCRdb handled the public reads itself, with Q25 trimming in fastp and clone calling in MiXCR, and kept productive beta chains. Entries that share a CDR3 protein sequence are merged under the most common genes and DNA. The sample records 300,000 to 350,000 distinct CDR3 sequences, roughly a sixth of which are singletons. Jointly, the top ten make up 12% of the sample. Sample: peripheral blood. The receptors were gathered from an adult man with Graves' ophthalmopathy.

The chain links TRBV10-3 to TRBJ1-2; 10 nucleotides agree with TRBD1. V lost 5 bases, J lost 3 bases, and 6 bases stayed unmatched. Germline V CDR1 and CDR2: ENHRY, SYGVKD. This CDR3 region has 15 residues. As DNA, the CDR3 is TGTGCCATCAGTTCCGGGACAGGGGACCACTATGGCTACACCTTC. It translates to CAISSGTGDHYGYTF.

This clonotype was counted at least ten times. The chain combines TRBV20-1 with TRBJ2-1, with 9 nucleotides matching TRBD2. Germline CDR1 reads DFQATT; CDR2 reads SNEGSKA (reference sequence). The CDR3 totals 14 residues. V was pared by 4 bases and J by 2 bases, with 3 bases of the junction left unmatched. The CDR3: CSATSGRTYNEQFF. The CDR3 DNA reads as TGCAGTGCTACAAGCGGGAGGACCTACAATGAGCAGTTCTTC.

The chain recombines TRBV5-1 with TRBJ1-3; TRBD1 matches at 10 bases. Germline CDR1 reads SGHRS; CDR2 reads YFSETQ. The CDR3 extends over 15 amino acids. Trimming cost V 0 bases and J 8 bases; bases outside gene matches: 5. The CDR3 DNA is TGCGCCAGCAGCTTGGTGACAGGGGGCCCGGACACCATATATTTT. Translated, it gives CASSLVTGGPDTIYF.

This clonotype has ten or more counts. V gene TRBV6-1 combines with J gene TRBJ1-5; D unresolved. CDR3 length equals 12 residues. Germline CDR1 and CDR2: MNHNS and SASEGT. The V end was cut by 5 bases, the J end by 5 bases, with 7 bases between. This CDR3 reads CASSPQDQPQHF. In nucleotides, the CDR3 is TGTGCCAGCAGTCCTCAAGATCAGCCCCAGCATTTT.

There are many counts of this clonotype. CDR3 sequence reads: CAWSVQRNTEAFF. DNA for the CDR3: TGTGCCTGGAGTGTACAAAGGAACACTGAAGCTTTCTTT. V gene TRBV30 combines with J gene TRBJ1-1; D gene unclear. The germline V and J ends were trimmed by 0 bases and 1 base, with 6 bases remaining between them. Germline assignment: CDR1 GTSNPN and CDR2 SVGIG (reference sequence). The CDR3 covers 13 residues.

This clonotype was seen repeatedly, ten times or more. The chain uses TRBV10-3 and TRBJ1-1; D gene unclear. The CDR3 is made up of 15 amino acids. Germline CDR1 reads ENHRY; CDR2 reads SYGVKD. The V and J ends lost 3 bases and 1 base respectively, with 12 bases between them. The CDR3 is CAISDPGRANTEAFF. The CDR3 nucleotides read TGTGCCATCAGTGATCCGGGTAGGGCGAACACTGAAGCTTTCTTT.

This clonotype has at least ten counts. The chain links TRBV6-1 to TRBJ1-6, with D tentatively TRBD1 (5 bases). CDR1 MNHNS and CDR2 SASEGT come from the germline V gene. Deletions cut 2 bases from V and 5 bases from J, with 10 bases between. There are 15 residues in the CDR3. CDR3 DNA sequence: TGTGCCAGCAGTGAACAGGGCCAGAATAATTCACCCCTCCACTTT. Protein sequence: CASSEQGQNNSPLHF.

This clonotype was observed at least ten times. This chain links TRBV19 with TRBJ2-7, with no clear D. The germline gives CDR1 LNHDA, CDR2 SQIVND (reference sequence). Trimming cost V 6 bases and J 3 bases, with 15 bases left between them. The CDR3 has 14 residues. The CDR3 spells CASSPEDMSYEQYF. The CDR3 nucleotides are TGTGCCAGTAGCCCGGAAGATATGAGCTACGAGCAGTACTTC.

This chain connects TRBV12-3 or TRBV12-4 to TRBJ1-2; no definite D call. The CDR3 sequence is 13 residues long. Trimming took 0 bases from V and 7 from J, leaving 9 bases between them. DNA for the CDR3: TGTGCCAGCAGTTTAGCGCCCATCAGTGGCTACACCTTC. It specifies CASSLAPISGYTF.

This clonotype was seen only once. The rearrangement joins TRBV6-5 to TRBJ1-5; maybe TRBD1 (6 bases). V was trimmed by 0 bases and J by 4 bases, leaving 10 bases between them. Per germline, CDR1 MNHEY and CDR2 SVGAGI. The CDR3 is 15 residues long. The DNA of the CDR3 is TGTGCCAGCAGTTACTCGGCAGGGGTAAATCAGCCCCAGCATTTT. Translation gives CASSYSAGVNQPQHF.

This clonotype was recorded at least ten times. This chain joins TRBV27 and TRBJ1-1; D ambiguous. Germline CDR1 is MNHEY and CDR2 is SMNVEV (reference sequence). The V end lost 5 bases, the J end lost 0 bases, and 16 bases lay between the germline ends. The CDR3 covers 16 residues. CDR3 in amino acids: CASSRLTGSMNTEAFF. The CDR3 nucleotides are TGTGCCAGCAGTCGCTTGACCGGGTCTATGAACACTGAAGCTTTCTTT.

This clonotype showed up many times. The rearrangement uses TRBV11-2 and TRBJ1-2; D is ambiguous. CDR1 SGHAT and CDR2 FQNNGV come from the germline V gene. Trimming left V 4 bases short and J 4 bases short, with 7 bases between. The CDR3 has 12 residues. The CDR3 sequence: CASSSVTYGYTF. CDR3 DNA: TGTGCCAGCAGCTCGGTAACCTATGGCTACACCTTC.

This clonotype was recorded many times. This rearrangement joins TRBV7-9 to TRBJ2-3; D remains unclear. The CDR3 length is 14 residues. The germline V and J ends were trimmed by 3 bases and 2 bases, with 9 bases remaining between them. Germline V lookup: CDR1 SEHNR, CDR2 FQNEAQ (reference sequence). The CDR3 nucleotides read TGTGCCAGCAGCTTGGGTGTAGTCACAGATACGCAGTATTTT. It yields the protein CASSLGVVTDTQYF.

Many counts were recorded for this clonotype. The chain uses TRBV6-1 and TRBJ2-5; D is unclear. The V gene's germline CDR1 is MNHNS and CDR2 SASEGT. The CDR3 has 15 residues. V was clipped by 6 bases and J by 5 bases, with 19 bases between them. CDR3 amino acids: CASRLRFPLTETQYF. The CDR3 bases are TGTGCCAGCAGACTAAGATTTCCACTTACCGAGACCCAGTACTTC.

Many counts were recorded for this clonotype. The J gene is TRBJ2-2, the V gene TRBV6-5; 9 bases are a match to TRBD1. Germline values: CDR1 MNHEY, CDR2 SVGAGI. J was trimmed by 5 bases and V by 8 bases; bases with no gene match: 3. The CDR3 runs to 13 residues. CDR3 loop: CASRGQGTGELFF. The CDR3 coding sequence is TGTGCCAGCCGAGGACAGGGGACCGGGGAGCTGTTTTTT.

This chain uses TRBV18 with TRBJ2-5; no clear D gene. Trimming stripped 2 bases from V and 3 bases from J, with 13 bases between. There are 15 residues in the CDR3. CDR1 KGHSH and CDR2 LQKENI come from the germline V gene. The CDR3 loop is CASSPGPTNEETQYF. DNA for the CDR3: TGTGCCAGCTCACCAGGGCCAACGAATGAAGAGACCCAGTACTTC.

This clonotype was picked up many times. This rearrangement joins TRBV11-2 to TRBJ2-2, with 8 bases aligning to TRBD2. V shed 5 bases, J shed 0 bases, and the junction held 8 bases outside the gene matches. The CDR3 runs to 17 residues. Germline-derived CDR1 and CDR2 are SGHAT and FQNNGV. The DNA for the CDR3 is TGTGCCAGCAGCCCACGGACTAGCTCAGCGAACACCGGGGAGCTGTTTTTT. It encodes CASSPRTSSANTGELFF.

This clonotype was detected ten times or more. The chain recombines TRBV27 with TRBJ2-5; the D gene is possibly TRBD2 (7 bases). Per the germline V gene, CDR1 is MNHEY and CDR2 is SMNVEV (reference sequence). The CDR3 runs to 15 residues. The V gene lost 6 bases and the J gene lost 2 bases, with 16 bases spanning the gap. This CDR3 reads CASRTKRGGQETQYF. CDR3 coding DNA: TGTGCCAGCAGGACAAAAAGGGGGGGGCAAGAGACCCAGTACTTC.

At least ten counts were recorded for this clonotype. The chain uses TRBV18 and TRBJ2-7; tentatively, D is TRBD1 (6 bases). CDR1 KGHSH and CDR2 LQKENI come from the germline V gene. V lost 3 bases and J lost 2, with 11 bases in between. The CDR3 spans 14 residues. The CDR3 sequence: CASSPDSTAYEQYF. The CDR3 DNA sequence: TGTGCCAGCTCACCGGACAGTACAGCCTACGAGCAGTACTTC. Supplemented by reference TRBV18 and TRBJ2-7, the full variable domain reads NAGVMQNPRHLVRRRGQEARLRCSPMKGHSHVYWYRQLPEEGLKFMVYLQKENIIDESGMPKERFSAEFPKEGPSILRIQQVVRGDSAAYFCASSPDSTAYEQYFGPGTRLTVT.

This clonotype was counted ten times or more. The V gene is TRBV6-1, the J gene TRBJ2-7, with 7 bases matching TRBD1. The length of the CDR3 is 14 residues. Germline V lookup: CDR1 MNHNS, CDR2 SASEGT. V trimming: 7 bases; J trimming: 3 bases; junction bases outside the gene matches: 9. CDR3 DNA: TGTGCCAGCACCGACGTAGGGGGCGGCTACGAGCAGTACTTC. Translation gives CASTDVGGGYEQYF.